This T cell receptor (beta chain) was identified in a study of control samples from healthy donors and cancer patients. Generated by immunoSEQ multiplex PCR, the TCRdb table keeps only in-frame clones and is missing some. The profile shows around 140,000 clones, roughly 91% of them singletons. V was clipped by 2 bases and J by 5 bases; unmatched bases: 4. The germline V gene encodes CDR1 MDHEN and CDR2 SYDVKM. This CDR3 has 14 residues. This TCR was sampled from a man aged 50-60 years with head and neck cancer. The chain recombines TRBV28 with TRBJ2-7; 9 nucleotides agree with TRBD2. Sequencing used PBMCs. Here the CDR3 DNA reads TGTGCCAGCAGTTTAGGCGGGAGGGTCGACGAGCAGTACTTC. Amino acids: CASSLGGRVDEQYF.